Following are 2 T cell receptor beta chains from one sample sequenced in a study of T-cell reconstitution after alpha-beta-depleted transplantation in children. Unique molecular identifiers were built into the TCRbeta library. A single record per CDR3 protein comes from TCRdb applying MiXCR to the PCR reads. There are hundreds of thousands of distinct CDR3 sequences in the sample; 13% occur only once, and 2.2% lies in the top ten. The sequencing used PBMCs, mostly from graft donor cells, collected 360 days after TCRalphabeta/CD19-depleted stem cell transplant. The receptors stem from a male patient under 18 who had a stem cell transplant for acute myeloid leukemia, so the T cells may come from the graft donor.

The V gene is TRBV7-2, the J gene TRBJ2-4; D may be TRBD1 (6 bases). The V gene lost 1 base and the J gene lost 9 bases, with 10 bases spanning the gap. Germline CDR1 SGHTA, CDR2 FQGNSA. The CDR3 consists of 13 residues. This chain's CDR3 is CASSLVTRGIQYF. CDR3 nucleotides: TGTGCCAGCAGCTTAGTCACCAGGGGCATTCAGTACTTC.

Only a few counts were recorded for this clonotype. This rearrangement joins TRBV15 to TRBJ2-7; the match to TRBD1 covers 9 bases. The junction had 3 bases not matched to a gene; V was cut back by 1 base and J by 2 bases. The germline CDR1 and CDR2 sequences are LNHNV and YYDKDF (reference sequence). The CDR3 extends over 15 amino acids. Here the CDR3 reads CATSRVGTGTYEQYF. In DNA, the CDR3 is TGTGCCACCAGCAGAGTTGGGACAGGGACCTACGAGCAGTACTTC.